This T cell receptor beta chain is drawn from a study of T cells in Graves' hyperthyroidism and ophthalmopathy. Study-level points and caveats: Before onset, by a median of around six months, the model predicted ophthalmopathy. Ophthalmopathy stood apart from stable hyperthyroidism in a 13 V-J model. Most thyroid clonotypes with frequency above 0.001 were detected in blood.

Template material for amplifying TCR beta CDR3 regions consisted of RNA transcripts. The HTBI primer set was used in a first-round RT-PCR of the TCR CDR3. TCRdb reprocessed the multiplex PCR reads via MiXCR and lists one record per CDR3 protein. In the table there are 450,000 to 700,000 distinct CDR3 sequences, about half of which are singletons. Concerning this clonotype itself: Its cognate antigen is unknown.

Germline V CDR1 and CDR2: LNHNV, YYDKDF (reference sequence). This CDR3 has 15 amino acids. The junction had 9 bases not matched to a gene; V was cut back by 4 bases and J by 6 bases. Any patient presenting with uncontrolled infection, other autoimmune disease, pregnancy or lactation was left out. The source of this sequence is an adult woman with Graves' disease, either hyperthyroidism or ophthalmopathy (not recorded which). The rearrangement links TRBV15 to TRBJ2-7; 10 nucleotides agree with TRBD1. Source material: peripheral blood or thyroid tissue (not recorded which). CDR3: CATSKDRGAHGEQYF. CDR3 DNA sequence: TGTGCCACCAGCAAGGACAGGGGGGCCCATGGCGAGCAGTACTTC.